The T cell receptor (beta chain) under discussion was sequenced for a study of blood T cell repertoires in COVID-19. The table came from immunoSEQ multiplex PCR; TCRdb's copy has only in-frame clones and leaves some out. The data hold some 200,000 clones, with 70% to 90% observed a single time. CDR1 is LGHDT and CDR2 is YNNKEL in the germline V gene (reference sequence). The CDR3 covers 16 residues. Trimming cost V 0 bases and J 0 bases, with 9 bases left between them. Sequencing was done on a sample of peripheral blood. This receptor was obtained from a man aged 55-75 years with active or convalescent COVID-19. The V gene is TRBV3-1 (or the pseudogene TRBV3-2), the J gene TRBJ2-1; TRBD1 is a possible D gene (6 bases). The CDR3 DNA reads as TGTGCCAGCAGCCAAGATAGGGGGAGCTCCTACAATGAGCAGTTCTTC. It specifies CASSQDRGSSYNEQFF.